The TCR beta chain under discussion was sequenced for a study of blood T cell repertoires in COVID-19. Assay used: immunoSEQ multiplex PCR; TCRdb lists only in-frame clones, some missing. Of roughly 120,000 clones in the sample, roughly 80% were seen once. CDR1 is DFQATT, CDR2 SNEGSKA, per germline (reference sequence). The CDR3 loop spans 11 amino acids. V was cut by 6 bases and J by 4 bases, with 9 bases left in between. Sequencing input: peripheral blood. The chain joins TRBV20-1 to TRBJ2-5; TRBD1 might be the D (6 bases). The origin of this receptor is a woman aged 40 to 50 with acute or convalescent COVID-19. This chain's CDR3 is CSAGQPETQYF. CDR3 sequence (DNA): TGCAGTGCCGGACAGCCAGAGACCCAGTACTTC.